The entry that follows covers one T cell receptor (beta chain) sequence. Its antigen is unknown. Qualities for individual bases were not recorded, and no much larger clone is one base off. This sample is part of a study of long-term antiretroviral therapy in people with HIV (dated by TCRdb to about 2022). The study in broad terms: The earliest samples were collected approximately a decade before the 2015 WHO recommendation for immediate ART, a period when ART was typically delayed until CD4 counts fell. Of the 30 participants with HIV, approximately twelve were female. Test extractions of a monoclonal T-cell line alongside 30 or so polyclonal samples showed no cross-contamination during QIAcube processing. From 30 to 35 adults with confirmed HIV infection, the cohort provided 150 to 200 cryopreserved PBMC samples, gathered serially across a mean of around six years (range 1-12). A retrospective serial study tested whether ART initiation and durable HIV suppression were associated with changes in peripheral blood TRB repertoire composition and diversity. Findings and caveats that apply to the study as a whole: Because PBMC availability was limited, only the TCR beta chain was sequenced, with no alpha chain pairing. Expanded TRB clones identified before ART initiation dominated the repertoire at all time points, although this dominance fluctuated and declined in many PLHIV after ART. Because cell numbers in pre-ART samples were limited, unsorted PBMC were profiled instead of sorted CD4+ and CD8+ T cells. ART initiation was associated with a significant increase in TRB diversity, but diversity stayed significantly below transplant donor controls even after long-term ART. Narrower CDR3 length ranges were observed in HIV repertoires than in controls, and an antigen-experienced repertoire with only a slight naive shift after ART was suggested by the network structure. Inferences about post-ART repertoire changes are limited because no data were available on ART adherence, viral resistance or therapy changes. The samples span the years 2004 to 2017, and the ART regimens used may be less effective than current regimens.

The immunoSEQ hsTCRB v3.0 assay was used at survey level resolution to sequence the TRB variable region. The target sequencing depth for TRB was about 40,000-50,000 T-cell genomes per sample. TRB libraries were pooled and sequenced on an Illumina MiSeq using a v3 150-cycle kit. The authors processed their data as follows. Repertoire analysis ran in R within a reproducible Nextflow workflow covering QC, data transformation and analysis. LymphoSeq2, an R package for exploring AIRR-Seq data, was used to implement custom analyses. After excluding several samples that yielded fewer than 5000 total TRB sequences, under 200 HIV repertoires remained for analysis. Of the 188 retained HIV repertoires, roughly 61 were collected before and approximately 130 after ART initiation. Repertoires were downsampled to 5000 TRB nucleotide sequences, and summary statistics were averaged over 100 downsampling iterations. The analysis kept only TRB sequences whose CDR3 regions were at least seven amino acids long. A Shannon entropy-derived clonality score and the Gini coefficient were used to measure diversity. In the repertoire networks, any two of the top 5000 CDR3 amino acid sequences were connected whenever the two sequences differed by an edit distance of one. For TRB CDR3 amino acid sequences, GLIPH2 was used to predict antigen specificity groups and MHC restriction. To flag known CMV, EBV, HIV or tissue antigen associations, CDR3 amino acid sequences were matched against VDJdb and McPAS-TCR. Pre-ART, post-ART and control groups were compared with Wilcoxon signed-rank tests and Holm-Bonferroni correction. TCRdb took this table from immuneACCESS and kept in-frame rearrangements with V and J called. Such tables lack part of the clones; where checked against another copy, unresolved V genes explain under half of the gap, and the rest is unexplained. The D gene and trimming were derived from the DNA, and the V and J assignments and clone size from that table. A total of some 27,000 clones appear in this sample, more than 85% of them only once. Of the sample, over 6% falls within the top ten clones.

To be included, a participant needed at least one PBMC sample from before ART initiation plus at least two post-ART samples. Treatment was received in the United States of America by all participants with HIV. Cryopreserved samples of about 0.95-10 million PBMC were thawed and washed before DNA extraction. At the time of the earliest PBMC sample, participants with HIV were aged between roughly 20 and 54 years. PBMC samples from each participant spanned 1-4 timepoints before ART initiation and 2-8 timepoints after ART initiation, with a median of 7 samples. For every participant, serial HIV viral load, CD4+ T-cell count, ART history and demographic data were obtained. Genomic DNA was extracted from unsorted PBMC with a Qiagen kit on a QIAcube, processed in batches of 12 samples. The source is a woman between 35 and 50 years old with HIV. Sample: unsorted PBMCs, taken almost 6.7 years after starting antiretroviral therapy.

Read as DNA, the sequence is TGTGCCAGTAGTATGGTTCAGACTAGGGGGAACACTGAAGCTTTCTTT. Protein translation: CASSMVQTRGNTEAFF. The receptor chain draws on TRBV19 and TRBJ1-1; the D gene is perhaps TRBD1, on 5 matching bases. From cysteine to phenylalanine, the CDR3 is 16 amino acids long. The sequence is cut down to CDR3 DNA, 48 bases in frame from base 1. V was cut back by 3 bases and J by 1 base, leaving a gap of 15 bases between them. Looking up the germline V gene (reference sequence) yields CDR1 LNHDA and CDR2 SQIVND.